The entry that follows covers one T cell receptor beta chain sequence. The antigen remains unidentified. With molecular barcodes, quantitative 5'-RACE was used to make the TCR beta libraries. TCRdb ran MiXCR on the 5' RACE reads and lists one entry per CDR3 protein. The sample carries about 140,000 distinct CDR3 sequences, under 35% recorded once. V lost 5 bases to trimming and J lost 5 bases; unmatched junction nucleotides: 4. The CDR3 loop spans 14 amino acids. Germline V lookup: CDR1 SGHTA, CDR2 FQGNSA. These data are taken from a study of CD8 T cells in ankylosing spondylitis. Study-wide findings and caveats: Significantly higher representation of disease-linked clones was reported for matched ankylosing spondylitis synovial fluid. Disease-linked clones were found to be CD8+ and relatively rare in peripheral blood.

Sequencing used synovial fluid, either unsorted or a sorted T cell fraction (not recorded which). This TCR came from a male donor with ankylosing spondylitis. The chain uses TRBV7-2 and TRBJ2-2; TRBD1 matches 8 bases. CDR3 sequence (DNA): TGTGCCAGCAGCCCAAGGACAGGGACCGGGGAGCTGTTTTTT. The encoded protein is CASSPRTGTGELFF.